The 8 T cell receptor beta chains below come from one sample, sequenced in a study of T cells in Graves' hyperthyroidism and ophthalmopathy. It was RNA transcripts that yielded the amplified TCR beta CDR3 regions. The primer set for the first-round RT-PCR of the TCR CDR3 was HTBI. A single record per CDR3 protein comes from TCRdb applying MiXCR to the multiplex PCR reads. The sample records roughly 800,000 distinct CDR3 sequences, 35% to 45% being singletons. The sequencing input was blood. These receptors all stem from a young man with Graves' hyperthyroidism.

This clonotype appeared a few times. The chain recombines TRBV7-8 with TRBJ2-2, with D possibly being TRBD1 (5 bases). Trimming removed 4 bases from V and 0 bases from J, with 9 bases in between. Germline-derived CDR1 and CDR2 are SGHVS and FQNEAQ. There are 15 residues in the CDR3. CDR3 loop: CASSSDTPNTGELFF. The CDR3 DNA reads TGTGCCAGCAGCTCGGACACCCCGAACACCGGGGAGCTGTTTTTT.

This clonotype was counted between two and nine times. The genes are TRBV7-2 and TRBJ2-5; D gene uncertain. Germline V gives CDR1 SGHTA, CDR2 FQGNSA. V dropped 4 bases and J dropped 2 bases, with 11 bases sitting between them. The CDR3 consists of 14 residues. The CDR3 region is CASSSHMGQETQYF. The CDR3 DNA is TGTGCCAGCAGCTCCCACATGGGGCAAGAGACCCAGTACTTC. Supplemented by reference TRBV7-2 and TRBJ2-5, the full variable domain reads GAGVSQSPSNKVTEKGKDVELRCDPISGHTALYWYRQSLGQGLEFLIYFQGNSAPDKSGLPSDRFSAERTGGSVSTLTIQRTQQEDSAVYLCASSSHMGQETQYFGPGTRLLVL.

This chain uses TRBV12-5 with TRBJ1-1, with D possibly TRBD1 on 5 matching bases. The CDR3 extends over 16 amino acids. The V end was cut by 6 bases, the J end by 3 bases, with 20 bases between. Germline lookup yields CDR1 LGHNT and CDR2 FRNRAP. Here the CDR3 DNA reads TGTGCTAGTGGATTCCCAGAAGGGGCTAAGGACACTGAAGCTTTCTTT. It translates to CASGFPEGAKDTEAFF.

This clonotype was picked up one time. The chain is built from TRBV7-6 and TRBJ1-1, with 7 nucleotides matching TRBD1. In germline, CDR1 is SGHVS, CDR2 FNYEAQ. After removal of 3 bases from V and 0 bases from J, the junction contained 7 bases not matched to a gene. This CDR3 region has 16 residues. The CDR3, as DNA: TGTGCCAGCAGCTTGGGGGACAGTACTATGAACACTGAAGCTTTCTTT. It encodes CASSLGDSTMNTEAFF. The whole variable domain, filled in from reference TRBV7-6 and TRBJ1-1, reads GAGVSQSPRYKVTKRGQDVALRCDPISGHVSLYWYRQALGQGPEFLTYFNYEAQQDKSGLPNDRFSAERPEGSISTLTIQRTEQRDSAMYRCASSLGDSTMNTEAFFGQGTRLTVV.

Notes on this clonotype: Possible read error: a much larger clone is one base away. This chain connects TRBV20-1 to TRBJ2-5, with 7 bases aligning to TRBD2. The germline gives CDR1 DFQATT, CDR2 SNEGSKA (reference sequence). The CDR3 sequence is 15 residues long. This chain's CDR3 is CSASGAGLLREIQYF. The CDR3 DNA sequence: TGCAGTGCTAGTGGCGCGGGACTATTGAGGGAGATCCAGTACTTC.

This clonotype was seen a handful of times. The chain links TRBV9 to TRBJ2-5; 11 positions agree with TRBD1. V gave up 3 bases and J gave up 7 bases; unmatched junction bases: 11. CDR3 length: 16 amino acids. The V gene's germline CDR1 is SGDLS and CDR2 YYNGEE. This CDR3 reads CASSEGGTGGLVTQYF. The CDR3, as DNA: TGTGCCAGCAGCGAAGGAGGGACAGGGGGATTAGTGACCCAGTACTTC.

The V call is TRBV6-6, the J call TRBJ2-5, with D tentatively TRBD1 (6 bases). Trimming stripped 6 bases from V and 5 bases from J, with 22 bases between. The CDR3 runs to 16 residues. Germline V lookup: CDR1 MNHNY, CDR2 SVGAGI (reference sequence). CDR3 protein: CASSPLGQKVGETQYF. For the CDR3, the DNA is TGTGCCAGCAGCCCCCTCGGACAGAAGGTCGGGGAGACCCAGTACTTC.

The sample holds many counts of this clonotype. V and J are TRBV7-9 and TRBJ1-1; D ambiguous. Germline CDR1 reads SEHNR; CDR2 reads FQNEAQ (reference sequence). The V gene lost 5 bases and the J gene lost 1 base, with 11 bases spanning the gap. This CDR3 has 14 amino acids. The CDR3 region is CASSPPGGNTEAFF. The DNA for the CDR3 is TGTGCCAGCAGCCCCCCCGGAGGGAACACTGAAGCTTTCTTT.